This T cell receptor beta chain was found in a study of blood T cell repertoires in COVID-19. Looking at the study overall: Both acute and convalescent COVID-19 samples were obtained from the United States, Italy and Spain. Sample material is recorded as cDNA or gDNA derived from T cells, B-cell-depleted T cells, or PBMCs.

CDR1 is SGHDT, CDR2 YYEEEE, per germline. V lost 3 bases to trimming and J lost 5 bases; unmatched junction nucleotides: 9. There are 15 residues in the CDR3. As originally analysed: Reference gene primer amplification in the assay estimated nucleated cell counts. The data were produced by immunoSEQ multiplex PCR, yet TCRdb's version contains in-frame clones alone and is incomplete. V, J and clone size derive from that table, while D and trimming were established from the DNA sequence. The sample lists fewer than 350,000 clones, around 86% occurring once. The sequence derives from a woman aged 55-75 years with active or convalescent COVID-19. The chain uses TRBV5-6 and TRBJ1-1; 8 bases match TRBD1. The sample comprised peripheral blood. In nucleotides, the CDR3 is TGTGCCAGCAGCTCTAAATTGACAGGGGATACTGAAGCTTTCTTT. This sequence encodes CASSSKLTGDTEAFF.